The entry below gives a single TCR beta chain sequence along with its context. This record comes from a study of blood T cell repertoires in COVID-19. Original data processing: Amplifying reference gene primers gave estimates of nucleated cell counts. Method: immunoSEQ multiplex PCR; TCRdb's copy keeps in-frame clones and lacks some. D and trimming were read from the DNA, whereas the V and J calls and clone size are those reported in that table. Counted here are about 98,000 clones, 82% occurring once; the ten biggest clones make up 15% to 20%. Germline-derived CDR1 and CDR2 are MGHDK and SYGVNS. The CDR3 loop spans 13 amino acids. Trimming took off 3 bases at V and 2 bases at J, with 5 bases between the two ends.

The sample comprised peripheral blood. The TCR sequence derives from an elderly man with acute or convalescent COVID-19. The V call is TRBV25-1, the J call TRBJ1-5; unclear D gene. CDR3 sequence reads: CASSEGGNQPQHF. CDR3 in DNA: TGTGCCAGCAGTGAGGGAGGCAATCAGCCCCAGCATTTT.